This T cell receptor beta chain was obtained from a study of T cells in lung cancer brain metastases. Study conclusions and caveats: The analysis could not control for preoperative corticosteroids affecting T cell infiltration in brain metastases. Most clones were lesion-specific, with limited overlap between paired lesions (Morisita roughly 0.2). Unique productive clones were significantly fewer in brain metastases: median roughly 1,500 versus 4,600.

On this clone itself: The antigen remains undetermined.

V was pared by 7 bases and J by 4 bases, with 16 bases between. The length of the CDR3 is 14 residues. Germline V gene sequence: CDR1 MNHEY, CDR2 SMNVEV (reference sequence). Profiled with immunoSEQ multiplex PCR; TCRdb holds only in-frame clones, not every one. Of approximately 6,700 clones listed, more than 80% were seen once; the top ten hold 4.5% to 6%. This sequence was found in a man aged 45-60 years with non-small cell lung cancer. The chain recombines TRBV27 with TRBJ1-1; tentative D call: TRBD1 (5 bases). Sequenced input: tumor tissue from the primary lung tumor. CDR3 loop: CASNISPGGTEAFF. CDR3 nucleotides: TGTGCCAGCAATATATCCCCTGGGGGCACTGAAGCTTTCTTT.